This section outlines one T cell receptor beta chain sequence together with its context. This specimen comes from a study of CD8 T cells in Susac syndrome. Random hexamers were used to reverse transcribe an amount of about 0.45 to 1 ug RNA. From the immunoSEQ multiplex PCR reads, TCRdb called clonotypes with MiXCR, one entry per CDR3 protein. Counted here are approximately 150,000 distinct CDR3 sequences, about 91% occurring once; the ten biggest clones make up roughly 0.08%. V was clipped by 5 bases and J by 6 bases; unmatched bases: 5. There are 14 residues in the CDR3. The germline V gene has CDR1 SEHNR and CDR2 FQNEAQ (reference sequence). Negative isolation was used for CD8+ and CD4+ T cells, and FACS enrichment was applied to TEMRA cells.

The chain recombines TRBV7-9 with TRBJ2-2; 8 bases line up with TRBD2. This sequence originates from a human donor in good health. The sample was CD4+ T cells from PBMCs. The CDR3 DNA follows: TGTGCCAGCAGCCCGACTAGCGTAGCCGGGGAGCTGTTTTTT. Protein product: CASSPTSVAGELFF. Full variable domain (rest looked up from reference TRBV7-9 and TRBJ2-2): DTGVSQNPRHKITKRGQNVTFRCDPISEHNRLYWYRQTLGQGPEFLTYFQNEAQLEKSRLLSDRFSAERPKGSFSTLEIQRTEQGDSAMYLCASSPTSVAGELFFGEGSRLTVL.